This T cell receptor (beta chain) was recorded in a study of shared clonotypes between healthy human individuals (TCRdb year 2020). In the study overall: Three men and a couple of women, aged 18 to 49 years, made up the cohort. Blood TCR repertoires of five healthy adults were deeply sequenced to estimate repertoire size and the extent of clonotype sharing between individuals. To increase sequencing depth and limit assay-specific biases, TCR repertoire library preparation and sequencing were carried out by different laboratories using diverse techniques. Leukapheresis yielded between about 0.9 and 10 billion PBMCs per donor. For each donor, CD4 naive and CD4 memory were each given three plates, CD8 naive was given two plates, and CD8 memory was given one plate. What the work shows at the level of the full study, not this receptor alone: Naive subsets generally had larger estimated clonotype richness than memory subsets did. Even with the large sequencing depth, rarefaction of the sorted-subset datasets indicated that sequencing was incomplete. Around 5% of naive CD4, 3% to 3.5% of naive CD8, around 2.3% of memory CD4, and about 0.4% of memory CD8 clonotypes were shared across several donors. The genetic and exposure-history diversity represented was limited by the small number of donors. Only blood was sampled, and tissue TCR repertoires likely differ from those in blood. Clonotypes shared by all four sorted-subset donors showed higher generation probabilities than non-shared clonotypes. Based on pairwise subsampling, the degree of clonotype sharing among donors was expected to be affected by sequencing depth.

V loses 5 bases, J loses 1 base, and the germline ends lie 7 bases apart. The germline V gene (reference sequence) yields GTSNPN for CDR1 and SVGIG for CDR2. Spanning cysteine to phenylalanine, the CDR3 consists of 12 amino acids. Only the CDR3 part of the read is kept: 36 bases, read in frame from the first base. About this clone itself: The clone's antigen remains unknown. No base-level quality is on record; no much larger clone is a single base apart. Other DNA sequences in this specimen translate into the identical CDR3.

Using the deep immunoSEQ assay, multiplex PCR amplified TCR CDR3 regions from genomic DNA. Extracted genomic DNA from each cell subset was spread evenly across all wells of several immunoSEQ 96-well plates, with each plate serving as a replicate. Each replicate PCR for sorted subsets received 150 to 250 ng genomic DNA, equal to roughly 33,000 T cell genomes. Purified libraries were quantified with a Qubit 3.0 fluorometer, sized on a Bioanalyzer 2100, and re-quantified with the KAPA Library Quantification kit. A separate single-read 150-cycle Illumina NextSeq 550 flow cell was used to sequence each immunoSEQ 96-well plate. The study's own analysis went as follows. Because the immunoSEQ output included only junctional sequences and no quality scores, the filtering could not be the same as the filtering used for full-length reads. To assign V/J genes and CDR3, sequences were annotated against IMGT germline references using PyIR, a Python wrapper for IgBLAST v1.9. Reads were removed for weak V/J assignments (E-value above 1e-6), missing CDR3, stop codons, out-of-frame junctions, or ambiguous translated residues. V3J clonotypes were defined as sequences sharing the same inferred V gene, J gene, and CDR3 amino acid sequence. The percentage overlap between two repertoires was calculated by dividing the number of shared unique clonotypes by the size of the smaller repertoire. Three approaches were used to assess repertoire richness: RTK rarefaction, the Chao1 estimator, and Recon v2.1 estimates of unobserved clonotypes. Generation probabilities for all TCRbeta clonotypes obtained by the gDNA method from four donors were computed using OLGA. This is the immuneACCESS table as TCRdb keeps it, with only in-frame sequences that have V and J called. A part of the clones is gone; compared with another copy, unresolved V genes explain less than half, and the rest is unexplained. V and J calls and clone size follow that table, whereas D and trimming were derived from the DNA. The sample includes 950,000 to 1,200,000 clones, with around 77% observed a single time. The biggest ten clones account for 0.89% of the sample.

The donors were healthy, HIV-negative adults with no recently reported acute infections or vaccinations. Only Caucasian adults living in Nashville, Tennessee, USA were represented among the donors. CD4+ T cells were enriched by magnetic negative selection; naive cells were then positively selected on CD45RA, and the negative fraction formed the memory subset. Blood was obtained by leukapheresis, after which PBMCs were separated by Ficoll-Histopaque density gradient centrifugation and cryopreserved in liquid nitrogen vapor phase. Purity and quantity of every magnetically sorted T cell population were checked by analytical flow cytometry. Genomic DNA was isolated from each sorted fraction and quantified by UV absorbance on a Nanodrop 2000c.

The sample was memory CD4+ T cells from PBMCs. Per the publication, the cell subset or site label means: CD45RA-negative fraction. The receptor chain draws on TRBV30 and TRBJ2-3; the D gene cannot be named for sure. The TCR was taken from a man younger than 35 in good health. Some clones in this sample may be carry-over from other donors' samples. The CDR3 protein sequence reads: CAWSSGTDTQYF. The bases are TGTGCCTGGTCATCGGGCACAGATACGCAGTATTTT.